The 10 T cell receptor beta chains in this list originate from one sample, sequenced in a study of blood T cell repertoires in COVID-19. Produced via immunoSEQ multiplex PCR; TCRdb's table is partial and in-frame only. This sample has approximately 290,000 clones, with around 82% found just once. Sequenced sample: peripheral blood. Source of these receptors: a human donor with COVID-19, enrolled during active disease. The donor label of this sample is uncertain.

The chain couples TRBV18 to TRBJ2-1, with D perhaps TRBD2 (5 bases). Germline V gene sequence: CDR1 KGHSH, CDR2 LQKENI. V was clipped by 4 bases and J by 5 bases, with 18 bases between them. CDR3 length equals 16 residues. CDR3 in amino acids: CASSQVRATDHNEQFF. Written as DNA, the CDR3 is TGTGCCAGCTCACAGGTGCGGGCCACGGACCACAATGAGCAGTTCTTC.

This sequence joins TRBV7-2 and TRBJ2-7, with a weak D call TRBD2 (5 bases). Deletions cut 1 base from V and 7 bases from J, with 14 bases between. The CDR3 covers 14 residues. Germline-derived CDR1 and CDR2 are SGHTA and FQGNSA. The CDR3 sequence: CASSLDPGSWEQYF. The CDR3 nucleotides are TGTGCCAGCAGCTTAGATCCGGGGTCGTGGGAGCAGTACTTC.

The chain joins TRBV7-9 to TRBJ2-7; TRBD2 aligns across 8 bases. Germline V CDR1 and CDR2: SEHNR, FQNEAQ (reference sequence). The junction had 3 bases not matched to a gene; V was cut back by 5 bases and J by 0 bases. The CDR3 contains 14 residues. CDR3 region: CASSPTSGSYEQYF. In nucleotides, the CDR3 is TGTGCCAGCAGCCCCACTAGCGGCTCCTACGAGCAGTACTTC.

The CDR3 DNA reads TGCAGCGTTGACCCGGGACAGGGACACTACGAGCAGTACTTC. Translation gives CSVDPGQGHYEQYF. V is TRBV29-1 and J is TRBJ2-7, with 9 bases identical to TRBD1. From germline, CDR1 is SQVTM and CDR2 ANQGSEA. The CDR3 sequence is 14 residues long. The V segment lost 3 bases and the J segment 3 bases; nucleotides outside the gene matches: 6.

Only a few counts were recorded for this clone. The V and J genes are TRBV5-1 and TRBJ1-2; possibly TRBD1 for D (5 bases). Germline V gene sequence: CDR1 SGHRS, CDR2 YFSETQ. Trimming stripped 5 bases from V and 2 bases from J, with 16 bases between. The CDR3 is made up of 15 amino acids. Here the CDR3 reads CASREGGGTNYGYTF. Here the CDR3 DNA reads TGCGCCAGCAGGGAGGGTGGAGGGACCAACTATGGCTACACCTTC.

The chain carries TRBV7-9 and TRBJ1-2; D is undetermined. Trimming took off 2 bases at V and 8 bases at J, with 9 bases between the two ends. Germline values: CDR1 SEHNR, CDR2 FQNEAQ (reference sequence). This CDR3 region has 12 residues. The DNA for the CDR3 is TGTGCCAGCAGCTTATTTGGCTTCGGCTACACCTTC. This sequence encodes CASSLFGFGYTF.

This clone was counted only a few times. The rearrangement uses TRBV7-9 and TRBJ2-3, with TRBD2 matching over 11 bases. V was clipped by 5 bases and J by 8 bases; unmatched bases: 12. The CDR3 sequence is 16 residues long. The germline CDR1 and CDR2 sequences are SEHNR and FQNEAQ (reference sequence). The CDR3 coding sequence is TGTGCCAGCAGCCCACCGACTAGCGGGACGTGGGGTACGCAGTATTTT. It codes for CASSPPTSGTWGTQYF.

This chain joins TRBV20-1 and TRBJ2-1, with D possibly matching TRBD2 (5 bases). Germline CDR1 and CDR2: DFQATT and SNEGSKA (reference sequence). V gave up 6 bases and J gave up 10 bases, with 10 bases separating them. The CDR3 consists of 10 residues. The CDR3 DNA reads as TGCAGTGCCCTGAAGCGGGAGCAGTTCTTC. Its protein product is CSALKREQFF.

This chain connects TRBV5-4 to TRBJ1-5; 8 bases match TRBD1. The CDR3 length is 14 residues. The trim removed 3 bases at V and 2 bases at J, leaving 1 base unmatched. Germline V gene lookup returns CDR1 SGHNT and CDR2 YYREEE (reference sequence). CDR3: CASSYRGGNQPQHF. The CDR3, as DNA: TGTGCCAGCAGCTACAGGGGGGGCAATCAGCCCCAGCATTTT.

This rearrangement joins TRBV5-1 to TRBJ1-1; D not certain. CDR1 and CDR2 (germline): SGHRS, YFSETQ. V lost 0 bases to trimming and J lost 4 bases, with 7 bases between them. CDR3 length: 13 residues. The CDR3 sequence: CASSLAQSTEAFF. In DNA form, the CDR3 reads TGCGCCAGCAGCTTGGCACAGAGCACTGAAGCTTTCTTT.